This TCR beta chain derives from a study of stem cell transplantation in POMP-related autoinflammatory disease. Study-level information: Defective thymoproteasomes were hypothesized to impair CD8+ T-cell positive selection. CD8+ T cells were low and CD4+ cells naive-skewed before transplant.

TCRdb's copy holds only in-frame clones and misses some; the assay was immunoSEQ multiplex PCR. The profile shows 33,000 or so clones, about 91% of them singletons. Note on this clone: Antigen unknown.

Points from the study as a whole: Unique TRB V-J gene pairings were limited in number in patients with PRAID. Across all analyzed T-cell subsets, patients with PRAID tended toward reduced diversity and increased clonality.

J gave up 4 bases and V 2 bases, and 6 bases lay outside the gene matches. The germline gives CDR1 SGHVS, CDR2 FNYEAQ. This CDR3 contains 15 residues. The input for sequencing was CD4+ T cells from PBMCs, taken before stem cell transplantation. The origin of this receptor is a human donor with POMP-related autoinflammation and immune dysregulation (PRAID). The chain links TRBV7-6 to TRBJ2-5; 8 bases align to TRBD1. The CDR3 is CASSLSDRGGETQYF. The CDR3 coding sequence is TGTGCCAGCAGCTTATCAGACAGGGGCGGAGAGACCCAGTACTTC.